Listed below are T cell receptor beta chains from one sample, sequenced in a study of T cell responses to AZD1222 COVID-19 vaccine. Data came from immunoSEQ multiplex PCR; TCRdb stores just in-frame clones and leaves some out. The data contain 150,000 or so clones, about 92% of them singletons. The specimen was peripheral blood, collected on day 0 of AZD1222 vaccination. The receptor set was obtained from an adult in good health. The CDR3 runs from the conserved cysteine through the conserved F or W. Each record gives: J gene, D gene, clone size, V gene, CDR3 DNA, CDR3 protein. The D gene is left open where the match is weak. Not every row has a clone size; where given, it reads once, few, many or a size class.

>TRBJ1-2|-|-|TRBV5-4
TGTGCCAGCAGCTTGGCGGGCAGGGAGGGTGGCTACACCTTC
CASSLAGREGGYTF
>TRBJ2-7|-|-|TRBV12-3/TRBV12-4
TGTGCCAGCACCCGGGACACGTCCTACGAGCAGTACTTC
CASTRDTSYEQYF
>TRBJ1-5|-|-|TRBV19
TGTGCCAGTAGTATTTACAGGGACCCAAATCAGCCCCAGCATTTT
CASSIYRDPNQPQHF
>TRBJ1-1|-|-|TRBV3-1/TRBV3-2
TGTGCCAGCAGCCAAGACGGGTTTGAAGCTTTCTTT
CASSQDGFEAFF
>TRBJ1-5|-|-|TRBV28
TGTGCCAGCAGACTGAAGGGTGTTAGGAGCAATCAGCCCCAGCATTTT
CASRLKGVRSNQPQHF
>TRBJ1-2|-|-|TRBV9
TGTGCCAGCAGCGTAGCCGTCAGACAGGACTATGGCTACACCTTC
CASSVAVRQDYGYTF
>TRBJ2-7|-|-|TRBV18
TGTGCCAGCTCACCTCCTACGAGGGACGGAAGTTACGAGCAGTACTTC
CASSPPTRDGSYEQYF
>TRBJ2-7|TRBD1|-|TRBV6-5
TGTGCCAGCAACGGTATGGGGACAGGGCACGAGCAGTACTTC
CASNGMGTGHEQYF
>TRBJ1-1|-|-|TRBV3-1/TRBV3-2
TGTGCCAGCAGCGGGCTAGTGAACACTGAAGCTTTCTTT
CASSGLVNTEAFF
>TRBJ1-6|TRBD1|-|TRBV20-1
TGCAGTGCTAGTGACTCCGGGACAGGGGGTTCACCCCTCCACTTT
CSASDSGTGGSPLHF
>TRBJ2-7|-|-|TRBV19
TGTGCCAGTAGCCCGGGACTCTCCTACGAGCAGTACTTC
CASSPGLSYEQYF
>TRBJ1-2|-|-|TRBV4-2
TGTGCCAGCAGCCAGGAGCAGGCCTTCTATGGCTACACCTTC
CASSQEQAFYGYTF
>TRBJ1-3|-|-|TRBV5-1
TGCGCCAGCAGCTTTGACAGGACTGGAAACACCATATATTTT
CASSFDRTGNTIYF
>TRBJ2-1|-|-|TRBV3-1/TRBV3-2
TGTGCCAGCAGCCAAGATTTCGCTGATGGTGAGCAGTTCTTC
CASSQDFADGEQFF
>TRBJ1-2|TRBD1|-|TRBV9
TGTGCCAGCAGCGTAGAGGCAGGGGGATATTCAGGGTATGGCTACACCTTC
CASSVEAGGYSGYGYTF
>TRBJ2-1|TRBD2|once|TRBV4-3
TGCGCCAGCAGCCCTAGCGGGGGATACAATGAGCAGTTCTTC
CASSPSGGYNEQFF